The rows below give T cell receptor beta chains drawn from one sample of a study of T cell responses to AZD1222 COVID-19 vaccine. TCRdb's table, derived via immunoSEQ multiplex PCR, lists solely in-frame clones and lacks some. Here the sample spans roughly 85,000 clones, over 75% being singletons. Sample: peripheral blood, taken 28 days after the second AZD1222 dose. The receptors were gathered from an adult who received the AZD1222 COVID-19 vaccine. Both conserved end residues are part of each CDR3. The order of the fields is D gene, J gene, V gene, clone size, CDR3 protein, CDR3 DNA. D genes are given only for firm matches. Clone size is shown for a subset of rows, as once, few, many or a class of expanded clone.

d_gene: .
j_gene: TRBJ1-2
v_gene: TRBV27
abundance: .
CDR3aa: CASSFRRDNYGYTF
CDR3nt: TGTGCCAGCAGTTTCCGCAGGGACAACTATGGCTACACCTTC

d_gene: .
j_gene: TRBJ2-3
v_gene: TRBV7-8
abundance: .
CDR3aa: CASSLVRTPDTQYF
CDR3nt: TGTGCCAGCAGCTTAGTGCGGACCCCAGATACGCAGTATTTT

d_gene: .
j_gene: TRBJ2-2
v_gene: TRBV7-2
abundance: few
CDR3aa: CASSSSTGFTGELFF
CDR3nt: TGTGCCAGCAGCTCCTCGACAGGATTCACCGGGGAGCTGTTTTTT

d_gene: .
j_gene: TRBJ1-2
v_gene: TRBV4-1
abundance: once
CDR3aa: CASSQDRESSHNYGYTF
CDR3nt: TGCGCCAGCAGCCAAGATCGTGAAAGCTCACACAACTATGGCTACACCTTC

d_gene: TRBD2
j_gene: TRBJ2-5
v_gene: TRBV10-2
abundance: .
CDR3aa: CASRSGGPGETQYF
CDR3nt: TGCGCCAGCCGGAGCGGGGGCCCCGGGGAGACCCAGTACTTC

d_gene: .
j_gene: TRBJ1-1
v_gene: TRBV19
abundance: .
CDR3aa: CASTITLNTEAFF
CDR3nt: TGTGCCAGTACGATCACGCTGAACACTGAAGCTTTCTTT

d_gene: .
j_gene: TRBJ1-2
v_gene: TRBV14
abundance: .
CDR3aa: CASSQGRGRTYGYTF
CDR3nt: TGTGCCAGCAGCCAAGGAAGGGGACGGACTTATGGCTACACCTTC

d_gene: .
j_gene: TRBJ1-1
v_gene: TRBV19
abundance: .
CDR3aa: CASSPLDRNTEAFF
CDR3nt: TGTGCCAGTAGTCCCCTGGACAGGAACACTGAAGCTTTCTTT

d_gene: .
j_gene: TRBJ1-6
v_gene: TRBV7-9
abundance: .
CDR3aa: CASSPAPLDASKGSPLHF
CDR3nt: TGTGCCAGCAGCCCCGCCCCCTTGGACGCCTCAAAGGGTTCACCCCTCCACTTT

d_gene: TRBD1
j_gene: TRBJ2-1
v_gene: TRBV7-3
abundance: .
CDR3aa: CASRGTGETEQFF
CDR3nt: TGTGCCAGCCGCGGGACAGGGGAGACTGAGCAGTTCTTC

d_gene: .
j_gene: TRBJ2-7
v_gene: TRBV5-1
abundance: .
CDR3aa: CASSVNGQTYEQYF
CDR3nt: TGCGCCAGCAGCGTGAATGGACAGACCTACGAGCAGTACTTC

d_gene: .
j_gene: TRBJ2-7
v_gene: TRBV2
abundance: .
CDR3aa: CAAALSQASYEQYF
CDR3nt: TGTGCCGCTGCCTTATCACAGGCAAGCTACGAGCAGTACTTC

d_gene: TRBD1
j_gene: TRBJ1-6
v_gene: TRBV4-2
abundance: .
CDR3aa: CASKGQGASPLHF
CDR3nt: TGTGCCAGCAAGGGACAGGGGGCTTCACCCCTCCACTTT

d_gene: .
j_gene: TRBJ2-1
v_gene: TRBV7-8
abundance: .
CDR3aa: CASSLGEVYEQFF
CDR3nt: TGTGCCAGCAGCTTAGGCGAGGTCTATGAGCAGTTCTTC

d_gene: .
j_gene: TRBJ1-1
v_gene: TRBV13
abundance: .
CDR3aa: CASRTTALGEAFF
CDR3nt: TGTGCCAGTCGGACCACCGCCTTGGGTGAAGCTTTCTTT

d_gene: .
j_gene: TRBJ1-2
v_gene: TRBV19
abundance: .
CDR3aa: CASSNPPRVYGYTF
CDR3nt: TGTGCCAGTAGCAACCCCCCCCGGGTCTATGGCTACACCTTC

d_gene: TRBD1
j_gene: TRBJ2-1
v_gene: TRBV3-1/TRBV3-2
abundance: once
CDR3aa: CASSRDRRYNEQFF
CDR3nt: TGTGCCAGCAGCCGGGACAGGAGATACAATGAGCAGTTCTTC

d_gene: TRBD1
j_gene: TRBJ2-5
v_gene: TRBV7-9
abundance: .
CDR3aa: CASSIGDSLQETQYF
CDR3nt: TGTGCCAGCAGCATAGGGGACAGTCTCCAAGAGACCCAGTACTTC

d_gene: .
j_gene: TRBJ1-1
v_gene: TRBV5-8
abundance: .
CDR3aa: CASSLEGWTEAFF
CDR3nt: TGTGCCAGCAGCTTGGAAGGGTGGACTGAAGCTTTCTTT

d_gene: .
j_gene: TRBJ2-7
v_gene: TRBV3-1/TRBV3-2
abundance: .
CDR3aa: CASSLSSGDEQYF
CDR3nt: TGTGCCAGCAGCCTTTCAAGCGGAGACGAGCAGTACTTC

d_gene: .
j_gene: TRBJ2-1
v_gene: TRBV25-1
abundance: .
CDR3aa: CASSGIMGVQSSYNEQFF
CDR3nt: TGTGCCAGCAGTGGGATTATGGGGGTGCAAAGCTCCTACAATGAGCAGTTCTTC

d_gene: TRBD2
j_gene: TRBJ2-7
v_gene: TRBV2
abundance: .
CDR3aa: CASSPSGRASYEQYF
CDR3nt: TGTGCCAGCAGTCCTAGCGGGAGGGCCTCCTACGAGCAGTACTTC

d_gene: .
j_gene: TRBJ2-3
v_gene: TRBV18
abundance: .
CDR3aa: CASSPPSAYDTQYF
CDR3nt: TGTGCCAGCTCACCACCAAGTGCCTACGATACGCAGTATTTT

d_gene: TRBD1
j_gene: TRBJ2-3
v_gene: TRBV5-4
abundance: .
CDR3aa: CASSLGAGGGTDTQYF
CDR3nt: TGTGCCAGCAGCTTGGGGGCAGGGGGCGGCACAGATACGCAGTATTTT

d_gene: .
j_gene: TRBJ2-1
v_gene: TRBV15
abundance: .
CDR3aa: CATSMGYNEQFF
CDR3nt: TGTGCCACCAGCATGGGTTACAATGAGCAGTTCTTC

d_gene: .
j_gene: TRBJ1-1
v_gene: TRBV5-1
abundance: .
CDR3aa: CASSQPDTEAFF
CDR3nt: TGCGCCAGCAGCCAACCGGACACTGAAGCTTTCTTT

d_gene: .
j_gene: TRBJ1-5
v_gene: TRBV30
abundance: .
CDR3aa: CAWSTQGEGQPQHF
CDR3nt: TGTGCCTGGAGTACACAGGGCGAAGGACAGCCCCAGCATTTT

d_gene: .
j_gene: TRBJ2-7
v_gene: TRBV5-6
abundance: .
CDR3aa: CASSLGQGGYEQYF
CDR3nt: TGTGCCAGCAGCTTGGGCCAGGGGGGCTACGAGCAGTACTTC

d_gene: .
j_gene: TRBJ2-4
v_gene: TRBV9
abundance: .
CDR3aa: CASSVGGGAEAKNIQYF
CDR3nt: TGTGCCAGCAGCGTAGGAGGAGGGGCCGAAGCCAAAAACATTCAGTACTTC

d_gene: TRBD2
j_gene: TRBJ2-7
v_gene: TRBV3-1/TRBV3-2
abundance: .
CDR3aa: CASSWTSGRLYEQYF
CDR3nt: TGTGCCAGCAGCTGGACTAGCGGGAGGCTATACGAGCAGTACTTC

d_gene: TRBD2
j_gene: TRBJ2-3
v_gene: TRBV9
abundance: .
CDR3aa: CASSPRTATSGGASQYF
CDR3nt: TGTGCCAGCAGCCCACGAACTGCTACTAGCGGGGGGGCCTCGCAGTATTTT

d_gene: .
j_gene: TRBJ2-7
v_gene: TRBV2
abundance: .
CDR3aa: CASSDRRGVSYEQYF
CDR3nt: TGTGCCAGCAGTGACCGGCGGGGAGTCTCCTACGAGCAGTACTTC

d_gene: TRBD2
j_gene: TRBJ2-1
v_gene: TRBV29-1
abundance: .
CDR3aa: CSGDAGGNEQFF
CDR3nt: TGCAGCGGGGATGCGGGGGGAAATGAGCAGTTCTTC